Included here is one T cell receptor beta chain sequence, with context. Its cognate antigen is unknown. Produced via immunoSEQ multiplex PCR; TCRdb's table is partial and in-frame only. The sample shows some 300,000 clones, 80% of them seen only once. This entry comes from a study of cytotoxic CD8 clonotypes in ibrutinib-treated CLL. Study as a whole: There were roughly twelve relapsed/refractory patients and roughly 15 treatment-naive patients, and under 18 were IGHV unmutated.

V was pared by 1 base and J by 4 bases, with 8 bases between. Germline loops: CDR1 LGHNA, CDR2 YNFKEQ. The CDR3 covers 13 residues. Study observations and caveats: Progressing and sustained-remission patients had different sampling times. Public clonotypes occurred uncommonly; on treatment, they contracted or remained stable.

This rearrangement joins TRBV4-2 to TRBJ2-7; D not resolved. The sequence derives from a human donor with chronic lymphocytic leukemia. The material was PBMCs, obtained before ibrutinib treatment. The CDR3 protein is CASSQGNMYEQYF. DNA for the CDR3: TGTGCCAGCAGCCAAGGCAACATGTACGAGCAGTACTTC.